Listed below are T cell receptor beta chains from one sample, sequenced in a study of T cells in Graves' hyperthyroidism and ophthalmopathy. TCRdb reprocessed the multiplex PCR reads with MiXCR, giving one entry per CDR3 protein. The sample contains about 530,000 distinct CDR3 sequences, roughly a sixth of which appear only once. The material sequenced was blood. These receptors originate from a woman between 18 and 29 years old with Graves' ophthalmopathy. Both conserved end residues are part of each CDR3. D genes are given only for firm matches. Size tells how often a clone was seen (once, few, many) or the class of an expanded clone, and some rows leave it out.

TRBD1 many TRBJ2-3 TRBV5-1 15 CASSSDRGEADTQYF TGCGCCAGCAGCTCGGACAGGGGCGAGGCAGATACGCAGTATTTT
TRBD1 - TRBJ1-1 TRBV6-1 15 CASSDPQGVYTEAFF TGTGCCAGCAGTGATCCGCAGGGGGTGTACACTGAAGCTTTCTTT
TRBD1 many TRBJ1-2 TRBV5-1 14 CASSWTGNDYGYTF TGCGCCAGCAGCTGGACAGGGAACGACTATGGCTACACCTTC
- many TRBJ1-2 TRBV27 14 CASSPRGTPYGYTF TGTGCCAGCAGCCCGAGAGGGACACCCTATGGCTACACCTTC
- few TRBJ1-2 TRBV18 13 CASSLRDIYGYTF TGTGCCAGCTCACTCCGGGACATCTATGGCTACACCTTC
- many TRBJ1-2 TRBV30 13 CAWSVGQNYGYTF TGTGCCTGGAGTGTGGGGCAGAACTATGGCTACACCTTC
TRBD2 many TRBJ2-7 TRBV15 18 CATSREGLAGVRYDEQYF TGTGCCACCAGCAGAGAGGGACTAGCGGGAGTAAGGTACGACGAGCAGTACTTC
- - TRBJ2-1 TRBV6-1 13 CASRPLAGDEQFF TGTGCCAGCAGGCCTCTAGCCGGGGATGAGCAGTTCTTC
TRBD2 - TRBJ2-3 TRBV6-1 15 CASSPLAGEQDTQYF TGTGCCAGCAGTCCATTAGCGGGAGAACAAGATACGCAGTATTTT
- many TRBJ2-5 TRBV6-1 14 CASSETSPRKTQYF TGTGCCAGCAGTGAGACTAGTCCCCGAAAGACCCAGTACTTC
TRBD2 few TRBJ2-3 TRBV4-1 17 CASSQEGASGVADTQYF TGCGCCAGCAGCCAAGAGGGAGCTAGCGGGGTTGCAGATACGCAGTATTTT
- many TRBJ2-7 TRBV28 11 CASSLQYEQYF TGTGCCAGCAGTCTTCAGTACGAGCAGTACTTC
TRBD1 many TRBJ1-2 TRBV20-1 15 CSARGGQGENYGYTF TGCAGTGCTAGAGGGGGACAGGGGGAAAACTATGGCTACACCTTC
- many TRBJ2-1 TRBV13 14 CASSPGTNYNEQFF TGTGCCAGCAGCCCTGGGACAAACTACAATGAGCAGTTCTTC
- - TRBJ1-3 TRBV2 16 CASSEHKGYSGNTIYF TGTGCCAGCAGTGAGCATAAGGGCTACTCTGGAAACACCATATATTTT